Below are 16 T cell receptor beta chains sequenced from a single sample in a study of response to subunit inactivated influenza vaccine. TCRdb re-analysed the RT-PCR reads in MiXCR, keeping a single row per CDR3 protein. Among about 650,000 distinct CDR3 sequences, 14% were seen once, and the ten largest hold about 7.4%. The specimen was PBMCs from blood, collected around 14 days before vaccination. Receptor source: a man between 45 and 60 years old who received an inactivated influenza vaccine.

This clonotype was seen only a few times. CDR3 protein: CASSQADRGIVQFF. The CDR3 DNA reads as TGCGCCAGCAGCCAAGCGGACAGGGGGATCGTGCAGTTCTTC. The chain carries TRBV4-1 and TRBJ2-1; 10 nucleotides match TRBD1. V shed 1 base, J shed 12 bases, and the junction held 6 bases outside the gene matches. This CDR3 has 14 residues. Looked up from germline, CDR1 is MGHRA and CDR2 is YSYEKL.

The chain combines TRBV4-2 with TRBJ2-7; 7 bases match TRBD1. The germline gives CDR1 LGHNA, CDR2 YNFKEQ. CDR3 length: 17 residues. V lost 0 bases to trimming and J lost 2 bases; unmatched junction nucleotides: 10. The CDR3, as DNA: TGTGCCAGCAGCCAAGATCGGGACAGATGGGGTGCCTACGAGCAGTACTTC. Its translation is CASSQDRDRWGAYEQYF.

The V gene is TRBV7-9, the J gene TRBJ2-5; TRBD2 aligns across 12 bases. This CDR3 spans 17 amino acids. The J segment lost 2 bases and the V segment lost 0 bases, leaving 4 bases of the junction unmatched. Looked up from germline, CDR1 is SEHNR and CDR2 is FQNEAQ (reference sequence). CDR3 in amino acids: CASSLAGTSGFQETQYF. The CDR3 nucleotides are TGTGCCAGCAGCTTAGCTGGGACTAGCGGGTTTCAAGAGACCCAGTACTTC.

J is TRBJ1-1 and V is TRBV7-9; 7 nucleotides line up with TRBD1. The CDR3 length is 16 residues. CDR1 and CDR2 from the germline V gene are SEHNR and FQNEAQ (reference sequence). The trim removed 4 bases at V and 1 base at J, leaving 9 bases unmatched. In DNA, the CDR3 is TGTGCCAGCAGCTCCGCCGTGGGGACAGAGAACACTGAAGCTTTCTTT. Translating gives CASSSAVGTENTEAFF.

This clonotype was counted at least ten times. The chain links TRBV28 to TRBJ2-1, with D perhaps TRBD1 (6 bases). Germline V gene lookup returns CDR1 MDHEN and CDR2 SYDVKM. The V end lost 7 bases, the J end lost 9 bases, and 19 bases lay between the germline ends. The CDR3 length is 14 residues. This CDR3 is CASTTGTSAREQFF. CDR3 nucleotide sequence: TGTGCCAGCACAACTGGGACATCCGCGCGTGAGCAGTTCTTC. The complete variable domain, with remaining parts taken from reference TRBV28 and TRBJ2-1, reads DVKVTQSSRYLVKRTGEKVFLECVQDMDHENMFWYRQDPGLGLRLIYFSYDVKMKEKGDIPEGYSVSREKKERFSLILESASTNQTSMYLCASTTGTSAREQFFGPGTRLTVL.

The DNA for the CDR3 is TGTGCCAGCAGTTTACATGCCCGGGACACCTTCGAAGAGACCCAGTACTTC. Its protein is CASSLHARDTFEETQYF. The chain couples TRBV12-3 or TRBV12-4 to TRBJ2-5, with D possibly TRBD1 on 6 matching bases. This CDR3 has 17 residues. Trimming cost V 2 bases and J 3 bases, with 19 bases left between them.

This clonotype was counted only a few times. The chain links TRBV7-9 to TRBJ1-4; D might be TRBD1 (6 bases). The V gene's germline CDR1 is SEHNR and CDR2 FQNEAQ (reference sequence). The length of the CDR3 is 14 residues. The germline V and J ends were trimmed by 5 bases and 8 bases, with 15 bases remaining between them. The DNA of the CDR3 is TGTGCCAGCAGCCCCACAGGGTTTACGGAAAAACTGTTTTTT. As protein: CASSPTGFTEKLFF.

This chain joins TRBV6-1 and TRBJ2-7; perhaps TRBD2 as D (6 bases). The germline V and J ends were trimmed by 3 bases and 6 bases, with 18 bases remaining between them. In germline, CDR1 is MNHNS, CDR2 SASEGT. The CDR3 covers 15 residues. The CDR3 spells CASSEASLATSEQYF. The CDR3 DNA follows: TGTGCCAGCAGTGAGGCCTCACTAGCTACTTCCGAGCAGTACTTC.

The CDR3 coding sequence is TGTGCCACCCGGGGGCGGGATTTAGAGGATGGCTACACCTTC. It specifies CATRGRDLEDGYTF. The rearrangement uses TRBV27 and TRBJ1-2; D is perhaps TRBD1 (6 bases). This CDR3 is 14 amino acids long. Trimming took 10 bases from V and 6 from J, leaving 21 bases between them. CDR1 is MNHEY and CDR2 is SMNVEV in the germline V gene (reference sequence).

V and J are TRBV7-9 and TRBJ2-7, with D unclear. Germline V gene data show CDR1 as SEHNR and CDR2 as FQNEAQ (reference sequence). This CDR3 comprises 12 residues. The V gene lost 6 bases and the J gene lost 2 bases, with 8 bases spanning the gap. The CDR3 DNA reads as TGTGCCAGCAGTCGCCTCCCCTACGAGCAGTACTTC. It yields the protein CASSRLPYEQYF.

The chain recombines TRBV21-1 with TRBJ2-5; TRBD2, the table's D call, lacks a check against the DNA. TRBV21-1 is an annotated pseudogene. This CDR3 has 16 amino acids. The CDR3 region is CASGPGLAGTQETQYF. The CDR3 coding sequence is TGTGCCAGCGGACCGGGACTAGCGGGTACTCAAGAGACCCAGTACTTC.

The chain links TRBV6-1 to TRBJ2-1; 12 bases agree with TRBD2. The V and J ends lost 11 bases and 0 bases, in that order; junction bases with no gene match: 11. The germline V gene has CDR1 MNHNS and CDR2 SASEGT. The CDR3 has 17 amino acids. The CDR3 loop is CAARPKTSGSSYNEQFF. As DNA, the CDR3 is TGTGCCGCACGACCGAAGACTAGCGGGAGCTCCTACAATGAGCAGTTCTTC.

This clonotype was detected many times. The chain uses TRBV7-2 and TRBJ2-5; weak D call: TRBD2 (6 bases). Germline values: CDR1 SGHTA, CDR2 FQGNSA. V gave up 1 base and J gave up 5 bases, with 17 bases separating them. The CDR3 loop spans 16 amino acids. CDR3 nucleotides: TGTGCCAGCAGCTTAGTCGGTAGACGGGAGTGGGAGACCCAGTACTTC. This gives the protein CASSLVGRREWETQYF. Using reference TRBV7-2 and TRBJ2-5 for the parts outside the CDR3, the full variable domain is GAGVSQSPSNKVTEKGKDVELRCDPISGHTALYWYRQSLGQGLEFLIYFQGNSAPDKSGLPSDRFSAERTGGSVSTLTIQRTQQEDSAVYLCASSLVGRREWETQYFGPGTRLLVL.

This sequence joins TRBV14 and TRBJ2-7, with 7 bases that match TRBD1. V dropped 4 bases and J dropped 2; count of bases not matched to a gene: 11. Germline CDR1 SGHDN, CDR2 FVKESK. This CDR3 contains 16 residues. This CDR3 is CASSPTTSTGAYEQYF. CDR3 coding DNA: TGTGCCAGCAGCCCCACCACCAGCACAGGGGCCTACGAGCAGTACTTC.

This clonotype was counted between two and nine times. The chain carries TRBV9 and TRBJ1-1; possible D gene TRBD1, 6 bases. V was shortened by 0 bases and J by 5 bases, with 14 bases between the two germline ends. CDR1 is SGDLS and CDR2 is YYNGEE in the germline V gene. CDR3 length: 15 residues. CDR3 loop: CASSVASGAGTEAFF. CDR3 DNA: TGTGCCAGCAGCGTAGCTTCGGGGGCTGGGACTGAAGCTTTCTTT.

The gene calls are TRBV28 and TRBJ2-7; 13 bases map to TRBD2. The CDR3 has 16 amino acids. The V and J ends lost 6 bases and 3 bases, in that order; junction bases with no gene match: 8. The germline CDR1 and CDR2 sequences are MDHEN and SYDVKM. CDR3 loop: CASSRTSGRIIYEQYF. DNA for the CDR3: TGTGCCAGCAGCAGGACTAGCGGGAGAATAATCTACGAGCAGTACTTC.